Here is one T cell receptor beta chain with its context. Original processing methods: Reference gene primer amplification gave estimated nucleated cell counts. Using immunoSEQ multiplex PCR, the repertoire was profiled, and TCRdb retains in-frame clones only, with some absent. V and J calls plus clone size are reproduced from that table; the DNA served to infer D and trimming. The data hold about 100,000 clones, with less than 90% observed a single time. The CDR3 spans 15 residues. Germline CDR1 and CDR2: SGHTA and FQGNSA. V shed 2 bases, J shed 1 base, and the junction held 3 bases outside the gene matches. The record originates from a study of blood T cell repertoires in COVID-19. Study as a whole: The analysed material was cDNA or gDNA that came from T cells, B-cell-depleted T cells, or PBMCs.

The chain employs TRBV7-2 and TRBJ2-7; 9 positions match TRBD2. The receptor was isolated from a man older than 75 with acute or convalescent COVID-19. The specimen sequenced was peripheral blood. Here the CDR3 reads CASSLQLAGSYEQYF. CDR3 DNA sequence: TGTGCCAGCAGCTTACAACTAGCGGGTTCCTACGAGCAGTACTTC. Combining the CDR3 with reference TRBV7-2 and TRBJ2-7 gives the whole variable domain GAGVSQSPSNKVTEKGKDVELRCDPISGHTALYWYRQSLGQGLEFLIYFQGNSAPDKSGLPSDRFSAERTGGSVSTLTIQRTQQEDSAVYLCASSLQLAGSYEQYFGPGTRLTVT.